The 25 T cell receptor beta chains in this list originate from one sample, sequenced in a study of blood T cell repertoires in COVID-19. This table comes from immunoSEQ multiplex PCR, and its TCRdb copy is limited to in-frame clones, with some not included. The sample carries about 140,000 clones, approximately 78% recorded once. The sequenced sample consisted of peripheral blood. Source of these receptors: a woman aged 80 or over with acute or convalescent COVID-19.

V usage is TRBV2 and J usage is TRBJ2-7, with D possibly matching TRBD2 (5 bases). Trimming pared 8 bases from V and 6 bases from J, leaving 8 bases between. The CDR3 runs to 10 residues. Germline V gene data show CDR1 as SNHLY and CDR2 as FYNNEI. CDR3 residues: CASAGLEQYF. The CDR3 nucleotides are TGTGCCAGCGCAGGACTCGAGCAGTACTTC.

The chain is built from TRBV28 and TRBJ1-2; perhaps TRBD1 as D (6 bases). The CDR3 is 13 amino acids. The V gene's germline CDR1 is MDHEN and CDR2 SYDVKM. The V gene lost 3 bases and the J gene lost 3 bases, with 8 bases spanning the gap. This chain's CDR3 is CASSFPGDYGYTF. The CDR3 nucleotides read TGTGCCAGCAGTTTTCCAGGGGACTATGGCTACACCTTC.

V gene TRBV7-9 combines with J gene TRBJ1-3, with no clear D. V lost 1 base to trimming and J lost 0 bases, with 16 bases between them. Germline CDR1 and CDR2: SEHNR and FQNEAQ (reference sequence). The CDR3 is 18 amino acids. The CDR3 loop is CASSLGGASEFSGNTIYF. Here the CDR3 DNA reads TGTGCCAGCAGCTTAGGGGGAGCGTCCGAATTCTCTGGAAACACCATATATTTT.

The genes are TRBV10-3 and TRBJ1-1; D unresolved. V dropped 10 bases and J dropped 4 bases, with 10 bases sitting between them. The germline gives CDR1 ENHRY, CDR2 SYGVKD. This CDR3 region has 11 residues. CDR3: CATTGFTEAFF. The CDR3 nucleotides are TGTGCCACGACGGGGTTCACTGAAGCTTTCTTT.

CDR3 sequence (DNA): TGTGCCAGCACCCCCCGGGAGGGCCTTACCTACGAGCAGTACTTC. It encodes CASTPREGLTYEQYF. The J gene is TRBJ2-7, the V gene TRBV7-6, with 8 bases lining up with TRBD2. Germline CDR1 is SGHVS and CDR2 is FNYEAQ. The CDR3 is 15 amino acids. V dropped 7 bases and J dropped 2; count of bases not matched to a gene: 10.

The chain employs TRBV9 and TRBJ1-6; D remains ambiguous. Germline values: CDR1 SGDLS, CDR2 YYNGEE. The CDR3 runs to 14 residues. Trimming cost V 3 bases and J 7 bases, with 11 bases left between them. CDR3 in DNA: TGTGCCAGCAGCGCAAGACTGACGAATTCACCCCTCCACTTT. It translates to CASSARLTNSPLHF.

CDR3 sequence: CASTRGWTNEKLFF. In DNA form, the CDR3 reads TGTGCCAGTACGCGGGGTTGGACTAATGAAAAACTGTTTTTT. The chain is built from TRBV19 and TRBJ1-4; the D is unclear. Germline V gene data show CDR1 as LNHDA and CDR2 as SQIVND (reference sequence). The CDR3 is 14 amino acids. Trimming left V 7 bases short and J 2 bases short, with 11 bases between.

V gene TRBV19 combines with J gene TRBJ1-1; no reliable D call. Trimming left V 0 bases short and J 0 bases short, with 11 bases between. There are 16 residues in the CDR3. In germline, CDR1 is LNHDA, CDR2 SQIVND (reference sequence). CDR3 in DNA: TGTGCCAGTAGTATAGATCGGGAAAACATGAACACTGAAGCTTTCTTT. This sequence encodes CASSIDRENMNTEAFF.

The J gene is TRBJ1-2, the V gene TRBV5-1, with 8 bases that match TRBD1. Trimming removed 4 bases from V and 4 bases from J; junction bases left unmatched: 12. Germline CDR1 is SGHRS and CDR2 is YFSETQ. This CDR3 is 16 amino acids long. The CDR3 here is CASSPVPGQAGYGYTF. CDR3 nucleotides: TGCGCCAGCAGCCCCGTCCCGGGACAGGCGGGCTATGGCTACACCTTC.

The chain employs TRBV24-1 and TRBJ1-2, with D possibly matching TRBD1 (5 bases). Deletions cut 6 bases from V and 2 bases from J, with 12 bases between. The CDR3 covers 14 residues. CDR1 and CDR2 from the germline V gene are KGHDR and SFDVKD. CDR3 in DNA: TGTGCCACCAGTCGGGGGGGACGGAACTATGGCTACACCTTC. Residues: CATSRGGRNYGYTF.

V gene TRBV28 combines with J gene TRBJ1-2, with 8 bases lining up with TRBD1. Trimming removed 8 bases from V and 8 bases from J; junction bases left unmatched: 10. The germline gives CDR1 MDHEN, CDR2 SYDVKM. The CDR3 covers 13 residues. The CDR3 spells CASHTSGGRGYTF. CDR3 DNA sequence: TGTGCCAGCCATACTTCAGGGGGCAGAGGCTACACCTTC.

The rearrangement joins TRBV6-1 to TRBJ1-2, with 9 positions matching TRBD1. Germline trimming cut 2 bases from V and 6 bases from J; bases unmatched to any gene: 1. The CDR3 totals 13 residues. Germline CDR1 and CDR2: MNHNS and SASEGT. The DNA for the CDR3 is TGTGCCAGCAGTGAAACAGGGGGCGATGGCTACACCTTC. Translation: CASSETGGDGYTF.

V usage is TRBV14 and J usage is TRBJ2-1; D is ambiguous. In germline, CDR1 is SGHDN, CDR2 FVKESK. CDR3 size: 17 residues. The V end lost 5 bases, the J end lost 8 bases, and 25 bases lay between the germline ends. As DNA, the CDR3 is TGTGCCAGCAGCTCAATTTTCGACCGTCCAACAGCCCATGAGCAGTTCTTC. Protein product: CASSSIFDRPTAHEQFF.

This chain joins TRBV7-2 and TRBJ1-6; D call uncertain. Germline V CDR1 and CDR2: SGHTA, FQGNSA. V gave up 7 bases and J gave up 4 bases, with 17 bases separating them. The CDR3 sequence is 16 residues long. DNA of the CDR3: TGTGCCAGCACCAACTTAGGAGGGTTTTATAATTCACCCCTCCACTTT. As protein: CASTNLGGFYNSPLHF.

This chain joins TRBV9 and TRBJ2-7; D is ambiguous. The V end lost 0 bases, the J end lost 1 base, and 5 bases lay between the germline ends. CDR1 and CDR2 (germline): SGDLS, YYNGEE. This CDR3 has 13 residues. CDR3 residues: CASSVADSYEQYF. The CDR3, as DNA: TGTGCCAGCAGCGTAGCAGATTCCTACGAGCAGTACTTC.

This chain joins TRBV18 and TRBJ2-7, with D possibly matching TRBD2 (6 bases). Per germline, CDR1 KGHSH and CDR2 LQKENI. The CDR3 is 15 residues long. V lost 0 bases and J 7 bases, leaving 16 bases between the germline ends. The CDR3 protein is CASSPPGGNPREQYF. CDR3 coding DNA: TGTGCCAGCTCACCACCGGGGGGTAACCCCCGAGAGCAGTACTTC.

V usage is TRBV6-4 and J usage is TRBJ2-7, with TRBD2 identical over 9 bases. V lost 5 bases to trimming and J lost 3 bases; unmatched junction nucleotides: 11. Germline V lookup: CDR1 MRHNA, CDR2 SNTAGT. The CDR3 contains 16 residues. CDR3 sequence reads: CASSPEGLAGYYEQYF. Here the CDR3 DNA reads TGTGCCAGCAGTCCCGAGGGGCTAGCGGGATACTACGAGCAGTACTTC.

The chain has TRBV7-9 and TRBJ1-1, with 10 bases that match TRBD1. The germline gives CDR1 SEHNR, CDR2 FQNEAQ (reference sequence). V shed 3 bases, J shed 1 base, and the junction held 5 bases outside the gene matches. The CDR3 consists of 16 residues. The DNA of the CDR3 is TGTGCCAGCAGCTTCATCGGACAGGGGGGGAACACTGAAGCTTTCTTT. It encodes CASSFIGQGGNTEAFF.

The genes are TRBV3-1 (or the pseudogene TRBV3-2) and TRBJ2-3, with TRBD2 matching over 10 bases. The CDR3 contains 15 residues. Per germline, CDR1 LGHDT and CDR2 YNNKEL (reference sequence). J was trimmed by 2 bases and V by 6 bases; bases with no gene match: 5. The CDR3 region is CASRIAGGTTDTQYF. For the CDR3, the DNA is TGTGCCAGCAGGATAGCGGGAGGAACCACAGATACGCAGTATTTT.

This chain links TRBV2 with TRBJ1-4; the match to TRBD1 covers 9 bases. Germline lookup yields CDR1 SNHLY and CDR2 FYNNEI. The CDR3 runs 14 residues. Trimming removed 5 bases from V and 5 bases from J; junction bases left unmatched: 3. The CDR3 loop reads CASSPGTGNEKLFF. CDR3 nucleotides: TGTGCCAGCAGTCCCGGGACAGGGAATGAAAAACTGTTTTTT.

CDR3: CATSREIGGYDEQYF. The CDR3 DNA sequence: TGTGCCACCAGCAGAGAGATAGGGGGCTACGACGAGCAGTACTTC. V and J are TRBV15 and TRBJ2-7; 7 bases map to TRBD1. Germline V gene lookup returns CDR1 LNHNV and CDR2 YYDKDF (reference sequence). This CDR3 contains 15 residues. Trimming cost V 0 bases and J 5 bases; bases outside gene matches: 7. The full variable domain, in which reference TRBV15 and TRBJ2-7 provide the parts outside the CDR3, is DAMVIQNPRYQVTQFGKPVTLSCSQTLNHNVMYWYQQKSSQAPKLLFHYYDKDFNNEADTPDNFQSRRPNTSFCFLDIRSPGLGDTAMYLCATSREIGGYDEQYFGPGTRLTVT.

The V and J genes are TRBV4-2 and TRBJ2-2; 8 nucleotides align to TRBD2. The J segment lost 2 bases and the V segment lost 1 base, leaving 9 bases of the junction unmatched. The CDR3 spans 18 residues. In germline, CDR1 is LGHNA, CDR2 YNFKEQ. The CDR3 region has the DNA TGTGCCAGCAGCCAAGCGCTAGCGGGCACTATAAACACCGGGGAGCTGTTTTTT. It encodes CASSQALAGTINTGELFF.

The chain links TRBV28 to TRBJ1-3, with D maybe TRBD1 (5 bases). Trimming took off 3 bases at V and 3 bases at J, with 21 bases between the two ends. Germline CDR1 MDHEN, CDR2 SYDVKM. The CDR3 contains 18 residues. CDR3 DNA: TGTGCCAGCAGTTTTTCAAGGTTCGGGCAGGGCTTTGGAAACACCATATATTTT. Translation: CASSFSRFGQGFGNTIYF.

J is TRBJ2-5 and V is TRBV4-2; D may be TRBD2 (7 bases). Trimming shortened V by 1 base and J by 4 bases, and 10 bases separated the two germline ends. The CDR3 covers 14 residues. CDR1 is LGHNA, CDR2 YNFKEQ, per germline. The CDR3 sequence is CASSQGGGLETQYF. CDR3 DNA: TGTGCCAGCAGCCAAGGGGGGGGCCTAGAGACCCAGTACTTC.

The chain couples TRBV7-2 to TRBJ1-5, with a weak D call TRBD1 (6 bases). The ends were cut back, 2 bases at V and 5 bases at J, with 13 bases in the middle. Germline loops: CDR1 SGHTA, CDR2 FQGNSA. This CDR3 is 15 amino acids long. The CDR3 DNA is TGTGCCAGCAGCTTATCGCCAGGGGAACATCAGCCCCAGCATTTT. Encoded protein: CASSLSPGEHQPQHF.